This TCR beta chain was identified during a study of blood T cell repertoires in COVID-19. CDR1 MNHEY and CDR2 SVGEGT come from the germline V gene. The CDR3 has 12 residues. V lost 6 bases and J 2 bases, leaving 6 bases between the germline ends. Sequenced by immunoSEQ multiplex PCR; TCRdb stores in-frame clones only, minus some. The sample records under 350,000 clones, more than 75% being singletons. The chain employs TRBV6-2 or TRBV6-3 and TRBJ2-3, with D hard to call. The sample was peripheral blood. This receptor was taken from a man aged 70-80 years with acute or convalescent COVID-19. The CDR3 here is CASSTNTDTQYF. The CDR3 DNA follows: TGTGCCAGCAGCACAAACACAGATACGCAGTATTTT.